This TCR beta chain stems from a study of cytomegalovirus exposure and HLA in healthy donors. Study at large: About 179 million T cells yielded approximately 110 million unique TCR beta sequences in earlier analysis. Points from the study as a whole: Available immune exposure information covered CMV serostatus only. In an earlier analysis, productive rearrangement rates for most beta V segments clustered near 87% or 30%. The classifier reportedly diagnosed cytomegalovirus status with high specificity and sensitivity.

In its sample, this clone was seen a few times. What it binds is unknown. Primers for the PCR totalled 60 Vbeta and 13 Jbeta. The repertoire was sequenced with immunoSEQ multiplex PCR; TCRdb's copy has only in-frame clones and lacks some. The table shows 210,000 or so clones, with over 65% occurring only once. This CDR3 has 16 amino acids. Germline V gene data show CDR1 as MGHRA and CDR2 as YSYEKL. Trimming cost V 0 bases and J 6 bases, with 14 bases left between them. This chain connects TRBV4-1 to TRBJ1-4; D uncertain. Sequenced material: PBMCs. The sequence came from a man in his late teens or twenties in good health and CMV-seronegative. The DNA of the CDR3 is TGCGCCAGCAGCCAAGAGAGCGGCAGTAGAGATGAAAAACTGTTTTTT. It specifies CASSQESGSRDEKLFF.